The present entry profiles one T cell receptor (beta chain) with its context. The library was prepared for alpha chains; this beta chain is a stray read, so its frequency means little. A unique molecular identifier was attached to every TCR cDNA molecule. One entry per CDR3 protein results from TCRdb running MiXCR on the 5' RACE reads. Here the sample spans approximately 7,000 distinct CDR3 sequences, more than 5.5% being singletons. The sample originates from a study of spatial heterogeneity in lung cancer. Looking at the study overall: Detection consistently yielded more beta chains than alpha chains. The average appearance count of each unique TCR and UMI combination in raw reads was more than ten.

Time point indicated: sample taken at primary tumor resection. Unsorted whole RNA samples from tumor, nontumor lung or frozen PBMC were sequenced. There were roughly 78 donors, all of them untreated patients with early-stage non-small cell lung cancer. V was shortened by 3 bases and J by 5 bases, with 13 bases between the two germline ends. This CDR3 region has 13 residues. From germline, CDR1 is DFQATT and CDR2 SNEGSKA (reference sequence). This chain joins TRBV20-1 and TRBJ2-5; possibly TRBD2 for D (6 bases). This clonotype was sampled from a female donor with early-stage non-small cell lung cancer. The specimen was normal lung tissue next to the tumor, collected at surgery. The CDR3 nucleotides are TGCAGTGCTAGCCCACTAGCACGGGAGACCCAGTACTTC. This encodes CSASPLARETQYF.